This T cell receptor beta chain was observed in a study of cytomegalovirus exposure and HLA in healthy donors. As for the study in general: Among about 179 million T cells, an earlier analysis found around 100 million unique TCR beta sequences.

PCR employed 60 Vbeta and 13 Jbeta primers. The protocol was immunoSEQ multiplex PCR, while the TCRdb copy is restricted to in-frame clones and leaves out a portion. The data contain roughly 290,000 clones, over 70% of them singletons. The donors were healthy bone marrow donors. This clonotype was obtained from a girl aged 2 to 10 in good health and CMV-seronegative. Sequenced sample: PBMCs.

The CDR3 DNA sequence: TGTGCCAGCAGCCAAGAGGGCGCCGGGTGGGAGGTCGAGCAGTACTTC. Protein product: CASSQEGAGWEVEQYF. The chain recombines TRBV4-2 with TRBJ2-7; D possibly corresponds to TRBD2 (6 bases). The CDR3 length is 16 residues. Germline assignment: CDR1 LGHNA and CDR2 YNFKEQ. The V and J ends lost 0 bases and 6 bases respectively, with 18 bases between them.